The following is a TCR beta chain sequence with its context. Its antigen is still unknown. The time point denotes: week 23, last vaccination. With topical imiquimod, each dose of the vaccine consisted of 300 ug of mutant IDH1 20-mer peptide. The donors had new WHO grade 3 or 4 astrocytomas; these were IDH1-mutant and ATRX-lost. Deletions cut 2 bases from V and 8 bases from J, with 19 bases between. The CDR3 is made up of 16 amino acids. Germline V gives CDR1 MNHEY, CDR2 SVGAGI. This sample stems from a study of a mutant IDH1 vaccine in newly diagnosed glioma. Study overall: Prior therapy was radiotherapy, temozolomide, or both; most received both.

Sequencing was performed with immunoSEQ multiplex PCR; in TCRdb, only in-frame clones are kept and a portion is missing. The sample includes tens of thousands of clones, roughly 80% of them seen just once. Overall study results and limits: Among top peripheral T cell clonotypes, changes seemed unrelated to pseudoprogression.

This TCR came from a man aged 45-60 years with glioma. Specimen: PBMCs, collected from a glioma patient whose treatment included an IDH1 peptide vaccine. This rearrangement joins TRBV6-5 to TRBJ2-1; TRBD1 or TRBD2 may be the D gene (6 bases each). For the CDR3, the DNA is TGTGCCAGCAGTTACCGCCAAACCGCCGGGGGCGATGAGCAGTTCTTC. Translation: CASSYRQTAGGDEQFF.